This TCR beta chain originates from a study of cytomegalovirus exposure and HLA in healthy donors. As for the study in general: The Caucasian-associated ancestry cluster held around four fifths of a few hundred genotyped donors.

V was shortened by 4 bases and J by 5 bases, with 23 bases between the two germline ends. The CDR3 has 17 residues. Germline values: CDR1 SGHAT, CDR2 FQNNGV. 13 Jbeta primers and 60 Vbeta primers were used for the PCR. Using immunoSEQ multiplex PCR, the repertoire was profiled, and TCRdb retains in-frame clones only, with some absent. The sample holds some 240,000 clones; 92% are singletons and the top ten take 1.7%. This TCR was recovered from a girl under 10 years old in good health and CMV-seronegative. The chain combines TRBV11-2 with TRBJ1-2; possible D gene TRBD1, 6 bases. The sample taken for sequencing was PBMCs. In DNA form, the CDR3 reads TGTGCCAGCAGCTCCACTATGGACAGCACATTCCATTATGGCTACACCTTC. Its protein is CASSSTMDSTFHYGYTF.